These T cell receptor beta chains were read from a single sample in a study of long-term antiretroviral therapy in people with HIV. Data came from immunoSEQ multiplex PCR; TCRdb stores just in-frame clones and leaves some out. Of roughly 14,000 clones listed, 70% to 85% are singletons. The starting material was unsorted PBMCs, obtained just before starting antiretroviral therapy. Source of these receptors: a middle-aged man with HIV. CDR3s include the opening cysteine and the closing phenylalanine or tryptophan. The D gene is left open where the match is weak. Not every row has a clone size; where given, it reads once, few, many or a size class.

>.|TRBV5-6|.|TRBJ1-4
CASSSEGLATNEKLFF
TGTGCCAGCAGCAGTGAGGGCCTAGCAACTAATGAAAAACTGTTTTTT
>.|TRBV12-5|.|TRBJ1-5
CASGLVGGGGNQPQHF
TGTGCTAGTGGTTTGGTTGGAGGGGGGGGCAATCAGCCCCAGCATTTT
>TRBD2|TRBV25-1|.|TRBJ2-1
CASSVLAGSSYNEQFF
TGTGCCAGCAGTGTCTTAGCGGGCAGCTCCTACAATGAGCAGTTCTTC
>TRBD2|TRBV5-5|.|TRBJ2-7
CASRDIGTKGDEQYF
TGTGCCAGCAGGGACATTGGGACTAAAGGGGACGAGCAGTACTTC
>.|TRBV30|.|TRBJ2-5
CAWSDSGPDQETQYF
TGTGCCTGGAGTGATAGCGGCCCCGACCAAGAGACCCAGTACTTC
>TRBD2|TRBV11-3|once|TRBJ2-7
CASSFLGLAYEQYF
TGTGCCAGCAGCTTTTTGGGACTAGCCTACGAGCAGTACTTC
>.|TRBV27|.|TRBJ2-1
CASSSLAFLSYNEQFF
TGTGCCAGCAGTTCCCTGGCCTTTCTCTCCTACAATGAGCAGTTCTTC
>TRBD2|TRBV11-2|.|TRBJ2-1
CASSLGLAGGRGHEQFF
TGTGCCAGCAGCTTAGGGCTAGCGGGGGGGCGAGGGCATGAGCAGTTCTTC
>.|TRBV11-2|.|TRBJ2-4
CASSLNRDDIQYF
TGTGCCAGCAGCTTGAACAGGGATGACATTCAGTACTTC
>.|TRBV7-9|.|TRBJ2-1
CASSLGREQFF
TGTGCCAGCAGCTTAGGCCGGGAGCAGTTCTTC
>TRBD1|TRBV5-5|.|TRBJ2-2
CASSPGQDYTGELFF
TGTGCCAGCAGCCCGGGACAGGATTACACCGGGGAGCTGTTTTTT
>TRBD1|TRBV5-6|.|TRBJ1-2
CASSAGTANYGYTF
TGTGCCAGCAGCGCCGGGACAGCCAACTATGGCTACACCTTC
>.|TRBV13|.|TRBJ2-7
CASSLGQQYEQYF
TGTGCCAGCAGCCTCGGACAGCAATACGAGCAGTACTTC
>TRBD1|TRBV29-1|.|TRBJ2-1
CSVEVWLGTGRGNEQFF
TGCAGCGTTGAAGTTTGGTTGGGGACAGGGCGAGGCAATGAGCAGTTCTTC
>.|TRBV14|.|TRBJ1-1
CASSQGLEAFF
TGTGCCAGCAGCCAGGGCCTTGAAGCTTTCTTT
>TRBD2|TRBV6-4|few|TRBJ2-3
CASSDSGGAGGDTQYF
TGTGCCAGCAGTGACTCCGGGGGGGCCGGGGGAGATACGCAGTATTTT
>.|TRBV7-8|.|TRBJ2-1
CASSRASAYNEQFF
TGTGCCAGCAGCCGAGCCTCGGCCTACAATGAGCAGTTCTTC
>TRBD1|TRBV6-1|.|TRBJ1-5
CASSVGQGINQPQHF
TGTGCCAGCAGTGTAGGACAGGGAATTAATCAGCCCCAGCATTTT
>.|TRBV19|.|TRBJ2-3
CASSIGQGAQHEYF
TGTGCCAGTAGTATAGGGCAAGGGGCGCAGCATGAGTATTTT
>TRBD1|TRBV5-1|.|TRBJ1-1
CASSLRQGGFTEAFF
TGCGCCAGCAGCTTAAGACAGGGAGGATTCACTGAAGCTTTCTTT
>TRBD2|TRBV7-9|.|TRBJ2-3
CASSLVAGGRDTQYF
TGTGCCAGCAGCTTAGTAGCGGGAGGGAGAGATACGCAGTATTTT
>.|TRBV7-9|.|TRBJ2-7
CASSLISGSYEQYF
TGTGCCAGCAGCTTAATAAGCGGCTCCTACGAGCAGTACTTC
>.|TRBV6-5|.|TRBJ1-5
CASSSYKNSNQPQHF
TGTGCCAGCAGTTCATACAAGAATAGCAATCAGCCCCAGCATTTT
>.|TRBV10-2|once|TRBJ2-5
CASSPGETQYF
TGCGCCAGCAGTCCCGGGGAGACCCAGTACTTC
>TRBD1|TRBV11-3|.|TRBJ1-1
CASSPRPIGTGNTEAFF
TGTGCCAGCAGCCCCCGACCGATAGGGACAGGGAACACTGAAGCTTTCTTT
>TRBD2|TRBV6-4|once|TRBJ2-1
CASSEAGGYNEQFF
TGTGCCAGCAGTGAAGCGGGGGGGTACAATGAGCAGTTCTTC
>.|TRBV27|.|TRBJ2-1
CASRGGPYSSYNEQFF
TGTGCCAGCAGGGGGGGTCCCTATTCCTCCTACAATGAGCAGTTCTTC
>TRBD1|TRBV29-1|.|TRBJ2-1
CSVKTGGRAYNEQFF
TGCAGCGTTAAGACAGGGGGCAGGGCCTACAATGAGCAGTTCTTC
>TRBD1|TRBV4-1|.|TRBJ2-7
CASSPGTGGVREQYF
TGCGCCAGCAGCCCCGGGACAGGGGGTGTTAGGGAGCAGTACTTC
>TRBD2|TRBV6-5|.|TRBJ2-2
CASSYFPGGRELFF
TGTGCCAGCAGTTACTTCCCGGGGGGACGGGAGCTGTTTTTT
>TRBD2|TRBV7-9|.|TRBJ2-5
CASSSGTRIWETQYF
TGTGCCAGCAGCTCCGGGACTAGAATCTGGGAGACCCAGTACTTC
>TRBD2|TRBV30|.|TRBJ2-1
CAWSVPAGGPMYNEQFF
TGTGCCTGGAGTGTTCCAGCGGGGGGGCCTATGTACAATGAGCAGTTCTTC
>.|TRBV18|.|TRBJ1-4
CASSSNRATNEKLFF
TGTGCCAGCTCATCAAACAGAGCAACTAATGAAAAACTGTTTTTT
>TRBD1|TRBV5-1|.|TRBJ1-2
CASSLAGTGSVYGYTF
TGCGCCAGCAGCTTGGCAGGGACAGGGAGTGTCTATGGCTACACCTTC
>TRBD2|TRBV7-6|.|TRBJ2-1
CASTRTSGRAGNEQFF
TGTGCCAGCACTCGGACTAGCGGGAGGGCCGGTAATGAGCAGTTCTTC
>.|TRBV5-6|once|TRBJ2-7
CASSLGSWAGVSYEQYF
TGTGCCAGCAGCCTTGGATCATGGGCGGGTGTCTCCTACGAGCAGTACTTC
>TRBD1|TRBV9|.|TRBJ1-5
CASSVGDRVNQPQHF
TGTGCCAGCAGCGTAGGGGACAGGGTTAATCAGCCCCAGCATTTT
>TRBD1|TRBV7-6|once|TRBJ2-7
CASSKTPTGTGTYEQYF
TGTGCCAGCAGCAAAACACCGACCGGGACAGGAACCTACGAGCAGTACTTC
>.|TRBV7-9|.|TRBJ1-2
CASSPTLGSADYGYTF
TGTGCCAGCAGCCCGACACTGGGGAGCGCGGACTATGGCTACACCTTC
>.|TRBV30|.|TRBJ1-3
CAWSPDLAAGNTIYF
TGTGCCTGGAGTCCCGACTTGGCGGCTGGAAACACCATATATTTT
>TRBD1|TRBV7-9|.|TRBJ2-5
CASSPEDRGLGETQYF
TGTGCCAGCAGCCCAGAGGACAGGGGGCTGGGAGAGACCCAGTACTTC
>.|TRBV6-1|.|TRBJ2-7
CASSEIRGPYEQYF
TGTGCCAGCAGTGAAATCAGGGGTCCCTACGAGCAGTACTTC
>.|TRBV19|.|TRBJ1-6
CASSIPGNNSPLHF
TGTGCCAGTAGTATCCCAGGGAATAATTCACCCCTCCACTTT
>.|TRBV14|.|TRBJ2-3
CASSQTRHTDTQYF
TGTGCCAGCAGCCAGACGAGACACACAGATACGCAGTATTTT
>.|TRBV5-1|.|TRBJ2-3
CASSLALSGDTQYF
TGCGCCAGCAGCTTGGCCTTGTCCGGCGATACGCAGTATTTT
>TRBD1|TRBV5-1|.|TRBJ2-2
CASSRDRGRDTGELFF
TGCGCCAGCAGTCGTGACAGGGGGCGAGACACCGGGGAGCTGTTTTTT
>TRBD2|TRBV6-5|.|TRBJ2-7
CASSRTGTTKNEQYF
TGTGCCAGCAGCCGTACCGGGACTACAAAAAACGAGCAGTACTTC
>.|TRBV2|.|TRBJ2-1
CASSEAPGGRQNEQFF
TGTGCCAGCAGTGAAGCGCCGGGGGGCCGCCAAAATGAGCAGTTCTTC
>.|TRBV5-6|.|TRBJ1-5
CASNSFGGVSNQPQHF
TGTGCCAGCAACTCATTCGGAGGGGTTAGCAATCAGCCCCAGCATTTT
>.|TRBV6-1|.|TRBJ1-2
CASSEYRTGDYTF
TGTGCCAGCAGTGAATATCGGACCGGGGACTACACCTTC
>TRBD2|TRBV6-6|.|TRBJ2-1
CASSYSTAGKYNEQFF
TGTGCCAGCAGTTACTCGACAGCGGGGAAGTACAATGAGCAGTTCTTC
>.|TRBV7-9|once|TRBJ2-7
CASSFWGQGFSYEQYF
TGTGCCAGCAGCTTCTGGGGGCAGGGCTTTAGCTACGAGCAGTACTTC
>.|TRBV10-2|few|TRBJ2-4
CASSESQTQAKNIQYF
TGCGCCAGCAGTGAGTCGCAGACTCAAGCCAAAAACATTCAGTACTTC
>.|TRBV27|.|TRBJ1-3
CASSFRGGFSGNTIYF
TGTGCCAGCAGTTTCCGGGGGGGATTTTCTGGAAACACCATATATTTT
>.|TRBV6-5|.|TRBJ2-5
CASSYGGETQYF
TGTGCCAGCAGTTACGGGGGTGAGACCCAGTACTTC
>.|TRBV6-6|.|TRBJ1-5
CASSLVSFGNQPQHF
TGTGCCAGCAGTTTGGTGAGCTTCGGCAATCAGCCCCAGCATTTT
>.|TRBV5-1|.|TRBJ1-5
CASLGAPGGGGNQPQHF
TGCGCCAGCCTTGGCGCCCCGGGTGGGGGTGGCAATCAGCCCCAGCATTTT